This TCR beta chain was found in a study of T cells after yellow fever vaccination. The overall study: Researchers used SMART-Seq v4 Ultra Low Input to prepare fractions that had low cell numbers. Findings and limits, study-wide: Some clonotypes, a small share, were shared between CD4 and CD8 compartments. Highly abundant clonotypes carried over from the bulk population could end up in FACS-sorted repertoires as contaminants. Subsequent booster samples again held most clones from primary vaccination (96% CD4, nearly 90% CD8).

MiXCR, applied by TCRdb to the 5' RACE reads, yields one record per CDR3 protein. This table holds 150,000 to 200,000 distinct CDR3 sequences, roughly 6.2% found once. Germline V gene lookup returns CDR1 LGHDT and CDR2 YNNKEL (reference sequence). The CDR3 spans 18 residues. Trimming shortened V by 3 bases and J by 3 bases, and 23 bases separated the two germline ends. This clonotype came up a few times. Its specificity is not known. The genes are TRBV3-1 and TRBJ1-2; the D gene is possibly TRBD1 (6 bases). The receptor's source is a man between 18 and 29 years old who received the YFV17D yellow fever vaccine. Material: CD4+ T cells sorted from PBMCs, obtained on the day of the first yellow fever vaccination. CDR3 in amino acids: CASSQRQFRQEAHYGYTF. For the CDR3, the DNA is TGTGCCAGCAGCCAGAGACAATTTCGACAGGAGGCCCACTATGGCTACACCTTC.